This record looks at one T cell receptor beta chain sequence and its context. The antigen is unknown. Naive CD8 cells, CD45RO-negative and positively selected for CCR7, excluded terminally differentiated effector memory CD45RA+ cells. The study enrolled healthy HIV-negative adults without recent acute infections or vaccinations as donors. Each sorted subset replicate got 200 ng genomic DNA, approximately 27,000 genomes. Clones were sequenced by immunoSEQ multiplex PCR, and TCRdb holds only the in-frame ones, with some missing. The sample yields hundreds of thousands of clones, approximately 95% seen once. The entry originates in a study of shared clonotypes between healthy human individuals. Overall study findings and caveats: Shared clonotypes across all four donors exceeded non-shared ones in generation probability. The sampled material consisted only of blood, and tissue repertoires are likely to differ.

J lost 4 bases, V lost 6 bases, and 7 bases had no gene match. There are 15 residues in the CDR3. Germline assignment: CDR1 MNHEY and CDR2 SVGAGI. The gene calls are TRBV6-5 and TRBJ2-1; 9 nucleotides line up with TRBD2. The sample consisted of naive CD8+ T cells sorted from blood. This receptor was obtained from a woman under 40 in good health. The CDR3 protein is CASSFTSGPYNEQFF. As DNA, the CDR3 is TGTGCCAGCAGCTTTACTAGCGGGCCGTACAATGAGCAGTTCTTC.